This TCR beta chain was documented in a study of blood T cell repertoires in COVID-19. Study-level background: COVID-19 samples collected from the United States, Italy and Spain covered acute and convalescent phases.

This clone was counted many times. This specimen includes other DNA sequences encoding the same CDR3. The method was immunoSEQ multiplex PCR; TCRdb's version includes in-frame clones alone and lacks a portion of them. The sample gives approximately 150,000 clones, over 70% of which show up once; roughly 10% is in the top ten. The CDR3 loop spans 15 amino acids. Trimming took 2 bases from V and 0 from J, leaving 7 bases between them. The germline gives CDR1 ENHRY, CDR2 SYGVKD. Recruits, aged about 18 to 95 years, lived in 20 to 30 US areas. The sample was PBMCs or T cells enriched from blood (not recorded which). The gene calls are TRBV10-3 and TRBJ2-2; possibly TRBD2 for D (5 bases). The TCR was taken from a man in his fifties or sixties who had recovered from COVID-19. CDR3 protein: CAISERGTNTGELFF. The CDR3 coding sequence is TGTGCCATCAGTGAGCGGGGTACGAACACCGGGGAGCTGTTTTTT.